These 21 T cell receptor beta chains share one sample of origin, sequenced in a study of blood T cell repertoires in COVID-19. TCRdb's copy holds only in-frame clones and misses some; the assay was immunoSEQ multiplex PCR. The repertoire holds approximately 180,000 clones, around 85% seen once, with roughly 6% in the top ten. Material: PBMCs or T cells enriched from blood (not recorded which). The source is a man aged 35 to 55 who had recovered from COVID-19.

The chain has TRBV7-2 and TRBJ2-1, with D tentatively TRBD1 (6 bases). Per the germline V gene, CDR1 is SGHTA and CDR2 is FQGNSA. The CDR3 loop spans 15 amino acids. Trimming cost V 5 bases and J 9 bases, with 20 bases left between them. The DNA of the CDR3 is TGTGCCAGCAGCCCGGGAAGACAGGTGAATTTTGAGCAGTTCTTC. This sequence encodes CASSPGRQVNFEQFF.

The chain uses TRBV11-1 and TRBJ2-5; weak D call: TRBD2 (5 bases). Between the trimmed V and J ends, which lost 1 base and 5 bases, there was a span of 17 bases. CDR1 and CDR2 from the germline V gene are SGHAT and FQDESV (reference sequence). The CDR3 sequence is 16 residues long. The DNA of the CDR3 is TGTGCCAGCAGCTTAGTCAGTAGAGGGTTTGACGAGACCCAGTACTTC. Translation gives CASSLVSRGFDETQYF.

The chain uses TRBV11-2 and TRBJ2-7, with a weak D call TRBD2 (6 bases). CDR3 length: 15 residues. V was trimmed by 2 bases and J by 2 bases, leaving 13 bases between them. From germline, CDR1 is SGHAT and CDR2 FQNNGV. CDR3 nucleotides: TGTGCCAGCAGCTTATTAGGGACTCAACCCTACGAGCAGTACTTC. Protein: CASSLLGTQPYEQYF. Full variable domain (rest looked up from reference TRBV11-2 and TRBJ2-7): EAGVAQSPRYKIIEKRQSVAFWCNPISGHATLYWYQQILGQGPKLLIQFQNNGVVDDSQLPKDRFSAERLKGVDSTLKIQPAKLEDSAVYLCASSLLGTQPYEQYFGPGTRLTVT.

Only a few counts were recorded for this clone. The rearrangement links TRBV5-1 to TRBJ1-6; D gene ambiguous. Germline lookup yields CDR1 SGHRS and CDR2 YFSETQ. V was shortened by 4 bases and J by 9 bases, with 11 bases between the two germline ends. The CDR3 is made up of 13 amino acids. The CDR3 DNA sequence: TGCGCCAGCAGCGCGGATGCGGGTTCACCCCTCCACTTT. Its protein product is CASSADAGSPLHF.

The chain carries TRBV5-1 and TRBJ1-4; 9 nucleotides match TRBD1. Germline-derived CDR1 and CDR2 are SGHRS and YFSETQ. V dropped 1 base and J dropped 8; count of bases not matched to a gene: 12. CDR3 length equals 17 residues. The CDR3 nucleotides read TGCGCCAGCAGCTTGTGGGACAGGGCTCGCCGGCACGAAAAACTGTTTTTT. The encoded protein is CASSLWDRARRHEKLFF.

The gene calls are TRBV11-3 and TRBJ1-2; 10 bases line up with TRBD1. The trim removed 4 bases at V and 5 bases at J, leaving 7 bases unmatched. CDR3 length equals 15 residues. Germline V gene data show CDR1 as SGHNT and CDR2 as YENEEA. The CDR3 coding sequence is TGTGCCAGCAGCTCGGCAGGACAGGGGGAGTATGGCTACACCTTC. Translation gives CASSSAGQGEYGYTF.

The V and J genes are TRBV5-4 and TRBJ1-4; 7 bases match TRBD1. This CDR3 contains 14 residues. V was pared by 3 bases and J by 13 bases, with 12 bases of the junction left unmatched. Germline V gene data show CDR1 as SGHNT and CDR2 as YYREEE (reference sequence). CDR3 loop: CASSSDRDDSRLFF. The CDR3, as DNA: TGTGCCAGCAGCTCCGACAGGGACGACTCGAGACTGTTTTTT.

The chain uses TRBV7-8 and TRBJ2-7, with D perhaps TRBD1 (6 bases). Germline V gives CDR1 SGHVS, CDR2 FQNEAQ. CDR3 length: 14 residues. Trimming removed 5 bases at V and 6 bases at J, with 17 bases between. This chain's CDR3 is CASSPRGNEGEQYF. Here the CDR3 DNA reads TGTGCCAGCAGCCCCAGGGGTAATGAGGGCGAGCAGTACTTC.

J is TRBJ1-5 and V is TRBV28; 12 positions agree with TRBD1. CDR3 length: 17 residues. Germline V gene data show CDR1 as MDHEN and CDR2 as SYDVKM. Losses at the gene ends were 1 base for V and 7 bases for J; bases not matched to a gene: 8. CDR3 sequence (DNA): TGTGCCAGCAGTTTATTTTGGGACAGGGGGCACGGGCAGCCCCAGCATTTT. Residues: CASSLFWDRGHGQPQHF.

This clone has only a few counts. This chain uses TRBV19 with TRBJ1-6, with 7 bases that match TRBD1. V was clipped by 7 bases and J by 2 bases; unmatched bases: 5. This CDR3 region has 15 residues. Germline loops: CDR1 LNHDA, CDR2 SQIVND (reference sequence). The DNA for the CDR3 is TGTGCCAGTAAGTCCGGGACAGCCTATAATTCACCCCTCCACTTT. Its translation: CASKSGTAYNSPLHF.

The V gene is TRBV28, the J gene TRBJ2-7; D is undetermined. The CDR3 has 14 amino acids. V gave up 8 bases and J gave up 0 bases, with 14 bases separating them. Germline V gene lookup returns CDR1 MDHEN and CDR2 SYDVKM. This CDR3 is CASRDSRSSYEQYF. The DNA of the CDR3 is TGTGCCAGCCGCGACTCCCGCAGCTCCTACGAGCAGTACTTC.

V gene TRBV27 combines with J gene TRBJ1-5, with a weak D call TRBD1 (6 bases). The CDR3 sequence is 18 residues long. Germline CDR1 reads MNHEY; CDR2 reads SMNVEV (reference sequence). V was shortened by 4 bases and J by 7 bases, with 26 bases between the two germline ends. The CDR3 DNA sequence: TGTGCCAGCAGTTCACTTATCACAGGGTCGGGGATAACACAGCCCCAGCATTTT. Protein: CASSSLITGSGITQPQHF.

V and J are TRBV28 and TRBJ2-5; 8 nucleotides align to TRBD1. The germline gives CDR1 MDHEN, CDR2 SYDVKM. The CDR3 is made up of 15 amino acids. J lost 4 bases, V lost 3 bases, and 7 bases had no gene match. The CDR3 is CASSLGQVRSETQYF. The CDR3 coding sequence is TGTGCCAGCAGTTTGGGACAGGTGAGGTCAGAGACCCAGTACTTC.

DNA of the CDR3: TGCGCCAGCAGCCAAGAGTGGACTGAAAGCCTTAACTATGGCTACACCTTC. It translates to CASSQEWTESLNYGYTF. V gene TRBV4-1 combines with J gene TRBJ1-2; D gene uncertain. The CDR3 contains 17 residues. The V end lost 0 bases, the J end lost 1 base, and 15 bases lay between the germline ends. CDR1 and CDR2 from the germline V gene are MGHRA and YSYEKL.

The chain recombines TRBV27 with TRBJ1-6, with 10 bases aligning to TRBD1. Looked up from germline, CDR1 is MNHEY and CDR2 is SMNVEV (reference sequence). V dropped 10 bases and J dropped 7; count of bases not matched to a gene: 10. The length of the CDR3 is 15 residues. CDR3 nucleotide sequence: TGTGCCACCAAGACAGGGGGCAGTTGGAATTCACCCCTCCACTTT. It specifies CATKTGGSWNSPLHF.

This clone appeared a few times. J is TRBJ2-3 and V is TRBV24-1, with D perhaps matching TRBD1 (5 bases). CDR3 length equals 16 residues. Looked up from germline, CDR1 is KGHDR and CDR2 is SFDVKD. Trimming removed 4 bases at V and 2 bases at J, with 15 bases between. The CDR3, as DNA: TGTGCCACCAGTGACCCGAATCCGACAGCCACAGATACGCAGTATTTT. This codes for CATSDPNPTATDTQYF.

The rearrangement links TRBV5-1 to TRBJ1-2; 7 positions agree with TRBD1. CDR1 and CDR2 from the germline V gene are SGHRS and YFSETQ. CDR3 length: 13 residues. V was pared by 7 bases and J by 6 bases, with 9 bases of the junction left unmatched. CDR3 residues: CASSDRAADGYTF. The CDR3 DNA reads as TGCGCCAGCTCTGACAGGGCTGCGGATGGCTACACCTTC.

About this clone itself: A much more abundant neighbour one base away suggests this may be a read error. The gene calls are TRBV5-4 and TRBJ1-5, with TRBD1 as a possible D gene (5 bases). The CDR3 contains 13 residues. Trimming pared 0 bases from V and 4 bases from J, leaving 5 bases between. Germline loops: CDR1 SGHNT, CDR2 YYREEE (reference sequence). This CDR3 reads CASSLGQNQPQHF. DNA of the CDR3: TGTGCCAGCAGCTTGGGACAGAATCAGCCCCAGCATTTT.

This rearrangement joins TRBV7-6 to TRBJ1-5; tentative D call: TRBD1 (5 bases). Germline V gene sequence: CDR1 SGHVS, CDR2 FNYEAQ. Trimming left V 1 base short and J 1 base short, with 8 bases between. There are 15 residues in the CDR3. The CDR3 is CASSLGDSSNQPQHF. CDR3 sequence (DNA): TGTGCCAGCAGCTTAGGCGACAGCAGCAATCAGCCCCAGCATTTT.

This clone was recorded only once. The chain has TRBV30 and TRBJ2-7, with D possibly matching TRBD2 (5 bases). The germline V gene has CDR1 GTSNPN and CDR2 SVGIG (reference sequence). The CDR3 totals 16 residues. The germline V and J ends were trimmed by 4 bases and 2 bases, with 21 bases remaining between them. The CDR3 bases are TGTGCCTGGATCGGCAGTGGGGTTAGCGCAGCCTACGAGCAGTACTTC. Its protein product is CAWIGSGVSAAYEQYF.

The rearrangement uses TRBV6-6 and TRBJ2-1; 10 nucleotides align to TRBD1. The J segment lost 10 bases and the V segment lost 0 bases, leaving 0 bases of the junction unmatched. Looked up from germline, CDR1 is MNHNY and CDR2 is SVGAGI (reference sequence). CDR3 length: 13 residues. The CDR3 region has the DNA TGTGCCAGCAGTTACTCGACAGGGGGCGAGCAGTTCTTC. As protein: CASSYSTGGEQFF.